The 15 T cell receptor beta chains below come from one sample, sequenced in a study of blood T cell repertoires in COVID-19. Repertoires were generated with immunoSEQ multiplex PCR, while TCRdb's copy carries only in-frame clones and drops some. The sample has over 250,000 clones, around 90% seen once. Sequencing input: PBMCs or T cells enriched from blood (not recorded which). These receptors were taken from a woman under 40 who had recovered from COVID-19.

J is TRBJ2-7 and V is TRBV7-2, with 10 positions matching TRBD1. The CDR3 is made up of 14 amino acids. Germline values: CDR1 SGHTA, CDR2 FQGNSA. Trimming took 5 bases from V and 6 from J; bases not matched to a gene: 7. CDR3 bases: TGTGCCAGCAGCAGGGACAGGGGAGACGGCGAGCAGTACTTC. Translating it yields CASSRDRGDGEQYF.

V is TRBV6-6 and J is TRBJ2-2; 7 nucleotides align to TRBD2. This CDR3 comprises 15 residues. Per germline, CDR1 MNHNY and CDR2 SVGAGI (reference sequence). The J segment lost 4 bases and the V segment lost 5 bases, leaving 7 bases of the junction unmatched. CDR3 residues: CASSRTGTITGELFF. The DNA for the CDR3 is TGTGCCAGCAGTCGAACCGGGACTATCACCGGGGAGCTGTTTTTT.

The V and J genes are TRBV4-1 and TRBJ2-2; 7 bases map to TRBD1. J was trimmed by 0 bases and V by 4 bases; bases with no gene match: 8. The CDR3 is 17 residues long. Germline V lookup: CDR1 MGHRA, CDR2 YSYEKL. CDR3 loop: CASSPTSGTANTGELFF. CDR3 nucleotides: TGCGCCAGCAGCCCAACATCCGGGACAGCGAACACCGGGGAGCTGTTTTTT.

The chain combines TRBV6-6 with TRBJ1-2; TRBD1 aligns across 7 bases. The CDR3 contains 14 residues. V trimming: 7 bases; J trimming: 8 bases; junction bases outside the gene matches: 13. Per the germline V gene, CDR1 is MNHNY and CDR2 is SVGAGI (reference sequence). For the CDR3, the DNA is TGTGCCAGCACTACAGGGGTATTAACGGGAGGCTACACCTTC. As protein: CASTTGVLTGGYTF.

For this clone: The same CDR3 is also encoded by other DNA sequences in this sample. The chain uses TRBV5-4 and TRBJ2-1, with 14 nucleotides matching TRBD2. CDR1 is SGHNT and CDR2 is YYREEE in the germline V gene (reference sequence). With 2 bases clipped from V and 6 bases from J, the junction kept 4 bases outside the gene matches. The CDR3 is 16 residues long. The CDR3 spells CASSLPGTSGSNEQFF. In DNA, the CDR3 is TGTGCCAGCAGCTTACCCGGGACTAGCGGGAGCAATGAGCAGTTCTTC.

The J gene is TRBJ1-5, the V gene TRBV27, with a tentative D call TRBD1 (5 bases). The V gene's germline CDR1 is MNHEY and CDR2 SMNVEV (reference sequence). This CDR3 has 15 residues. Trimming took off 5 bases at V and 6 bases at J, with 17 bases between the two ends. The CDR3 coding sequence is TGTGCCAGCAGTCCCTACCGGCAGGGAGGTCAGCCCCAGCATTTT. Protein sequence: CASSPYRQGGQPQHF.

For the CDR3, the DNA is TGTGCCAGCAGCTCCGGGACAGGGAGAGAGCCCCAGCATTTT. Translated, it gives CASSSGTGREPQHF. The chain has TRBV7-9 and TRBJ1-5; 9 positions agree with TRBD1. The V gene end was trimmed by 4 bases and the J gene end by 8 bases; junction bases not matched to a gene: 6. The length of the CDR3 is 14 residues. Germline values: CDR1 SEHNR, CDR2 FQNEAQ (reference sequence).

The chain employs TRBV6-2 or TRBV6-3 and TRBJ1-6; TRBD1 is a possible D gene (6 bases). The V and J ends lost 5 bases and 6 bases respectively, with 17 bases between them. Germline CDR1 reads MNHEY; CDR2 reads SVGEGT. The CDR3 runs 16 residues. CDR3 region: CASSRAGTFTNSPLHF. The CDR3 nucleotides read TGTGCCAGCAGTCGGGCCGGGACATTCACTAATTCACCCCTCCACTTT.

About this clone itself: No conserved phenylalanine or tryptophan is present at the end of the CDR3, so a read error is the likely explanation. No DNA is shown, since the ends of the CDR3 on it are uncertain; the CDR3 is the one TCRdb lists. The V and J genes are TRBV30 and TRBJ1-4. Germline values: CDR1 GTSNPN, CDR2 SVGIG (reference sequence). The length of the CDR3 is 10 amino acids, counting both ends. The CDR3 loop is CAWSPAALLR.

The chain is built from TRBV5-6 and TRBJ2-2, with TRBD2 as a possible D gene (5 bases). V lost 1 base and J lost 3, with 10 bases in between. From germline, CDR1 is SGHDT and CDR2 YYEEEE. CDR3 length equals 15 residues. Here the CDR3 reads CASSLLMGDTGELFF. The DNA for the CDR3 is TGTGCCAGCAGCTTGTTGATGGGAGACACCGGGGAGCTGTTTTTT.

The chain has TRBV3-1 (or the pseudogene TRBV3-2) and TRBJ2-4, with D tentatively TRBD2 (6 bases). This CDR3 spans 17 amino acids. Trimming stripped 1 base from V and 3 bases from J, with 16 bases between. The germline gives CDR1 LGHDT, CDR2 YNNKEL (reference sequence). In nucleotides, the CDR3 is TGTGCCAGCAGCCAAGCGGCCGGGGAGGTCAGCAAAAACATTCAGTACTTC. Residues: CASSQAAGEVSKNIQYF.

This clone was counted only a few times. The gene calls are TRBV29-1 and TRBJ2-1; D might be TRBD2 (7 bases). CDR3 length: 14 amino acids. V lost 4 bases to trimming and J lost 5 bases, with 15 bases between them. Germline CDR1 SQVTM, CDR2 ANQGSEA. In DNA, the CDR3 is TGCAGCGTTGCTAGGGGGGGCCCCCACAATGAGCAGTTCTTC. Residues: CSVARGGPHNEQFF.

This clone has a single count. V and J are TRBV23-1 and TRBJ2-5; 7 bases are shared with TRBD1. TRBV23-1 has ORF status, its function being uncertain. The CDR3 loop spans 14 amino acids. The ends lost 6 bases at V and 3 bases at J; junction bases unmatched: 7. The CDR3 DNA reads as TGCGCCAGCAGCCAAGAAGACAGGGAAGAGACCCAGTACTTC. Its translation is CASSQEDREETQYF.

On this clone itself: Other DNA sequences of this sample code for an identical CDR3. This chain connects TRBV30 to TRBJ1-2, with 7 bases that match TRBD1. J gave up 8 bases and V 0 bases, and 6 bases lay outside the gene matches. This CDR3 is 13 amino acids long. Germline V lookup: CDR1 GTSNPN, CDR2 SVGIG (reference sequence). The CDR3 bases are TGTGCCTGGAGTGTTAGGGGGCTGGAAGGCTACACCTTC. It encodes CAWSVRGLEGYTF.

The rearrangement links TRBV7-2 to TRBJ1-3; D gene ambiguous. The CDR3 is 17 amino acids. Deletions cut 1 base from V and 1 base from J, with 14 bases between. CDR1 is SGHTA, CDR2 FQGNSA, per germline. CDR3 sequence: CASSLVAELSSGNTIYF. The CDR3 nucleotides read TGTGCCAGCAGCTTAGTGGCTGAATTGTCTTCTGGAAACACCATATATTTT.